The next 17 T cell receptor beta chains were all read from a single sample in a study of T cells after yellow fever vaccination. TCRdb processed the 5' RACE reads anew with MiXCR; each CDR3 protein has one entry. The table lists 620,000 or so distinct CDR3 sequences, around an eighth of them singletons. The sequenced sample was PBMCs, obtained on the day of the yellow fever booster vaccination. All receptors derive from a man aged 25 to 40 who received the YFV17D yellow fever vaccine.

This clonotype has just a few counts. The genes are TRBV4-2 and TRBJ2-7; tentative D call: TRBD1 (6 bases). V lost 0 bases, J lost 3 bases, and 15 bases lay in between. Per germline, CDR1 LGHNA and CDR2 YNFKEQ. CDR3 length equals 16 residues. CDR3 sequence: CASSQEGRGQSYEQYF. CDR3 DNA sequence: TGTGCCAGCAGCCAAGAGGGCCGGGGACAAAGCTACGAGCAGTACTTC.

V usage is TRBV29-1 and J usage is TRBJ1-2, with 7 bases that match TRBD1. Trimming at V came to 3 bases and at J to 3 bases, leaving 4 bases not matched to a gene. Per the germline V gene, CDR1 is SQVTM and CDR2 is ANQGSEA. CDR3 length: 13 residues. The CDR3 DNA reads as TGCAGCGTTGAGCTCAGGGGGGACTATGGCTACACCTTC. Amino acids: CSVELRGDYGYTF.

The chain joins TRBV7-2 to TRBJ2-7, with a tentative D call TRBD1 (5 bases). Trimming removed 4 bases from V and 6 bases from J, with 10 bases in between. Germline CDR1 reads SGHTA; CDR2 reads FQGNSA. The CDR3 spans 12 residues. CDR3 amino acids: CASSYRRGEQYF. Written as DNA, the CDR3 is TGTGCCAGCAGCTACAGGAGAGGCGAGCAGTACTTC.

In its sample, this clonotype was seen a few times. The rearrangement uses TRBV6-5 and TRBJ2-1; D is possibly TRBD2 (5 bases). This CDR3 is 15 amino acids long. Germline values: CDR1 MNHEY, CDR2 SVGAGI. The V gene lost 4 bases and the J gene lost 8 bases, with 18 bases spanning the gap. The CDR3 DNA reads as TGTGCCAGCAGTTCCCCCGGTTCCGGGGAATATGAGCAGTTCTTC. Amino acid sequence: CASSSPGSGEYEQFF.

The rearrangement uses TRBV5-6 and TRBJ2-7, with TRBD2 matching over 8 bases. Germline assignment: CDR1 SGHDT and CDR2 YYEEEE. The CDR3 sequence is 13 residues long. V gave up 4 bases and J gave up 4 bases; unmatched junction bases: 4. The CDR3 region is CASSSSGIYEQYF. CDR3 bases: TGTGCCAGCAGCAGTAGCGGGATTTACGAGCAGTACTTC.

The rearrangement uses TRBV10-3 and TRBJ2-2, with D tentatively TRBD2 (5 bases). V lost 6 bases, J lost 7 bases, and 12 bases lay in between. From germline, CDR1 is ENHRY and CDR2 SYGVKD. The CDR3 contains 13 residues. CDR3 region: CAISYEGIGELFF. The DNA of the CDR3 is TGTGCCATCAGCTACGAGGGCATCGGGGAGCTGTTTTTT.

The chain links TRBV7-2 to TRBJ2-5; no clear D. This CDR3 has 14 amino acids. Germline V CDR1 and CDR2: SGHTA, FQGNSA. V lost 4 bases and J lost 2, with 11 bases in between. The CDR3 coding sequence is TGTGCCAGCAGCTCCGCCCGAGGACAAGAGACCCAGTACTTC. This gives the protein CASSSARGQETQYF. Filled out from reference TRBV7-2 and TRBJ2-5, the complete variable domain reads GAGVSQSPSNKVTEKGKDVELRCDPISGHTALYWYRQSLGQGLEFLIYFQGNSAPDKSGLPSDRFSAERTGGSVSTLTIQRTQQEDSAVYLCASSSARGQETQYFGPGTRLLVL.

V and J are TRBV7-2 and TRBJ2-1, with 10 bases that match TRBD2. Trimming cost V 1 base and J 10 bases; bases outside gene matches: 7. The germline CDR1 and CDR2 sequences are SGHTA and FQGNSA. CDR3 size: 15 residues. CDR3: CASSLGASGRTEQFF. DNA for the CDR3: TGTGCCAGCAGCTTAGGGGCTAGCGGGAGAACGGAGCAGTTCTTC.

This chain connects TRBV5-6 to TRBJ2-7; 7 bases are a match to TRBD1. CDR1 and CDR2 (germline): SGHDT, YYEEEE. This CDR3 comprises 14 residues. Trimming removed 2 bases from V and 6 bases from J; junction bases left unmatched: 8. The CDR3 protein is CASSFNTQGSEQYF. CDR3 DNA sequence: TGTGCCAGCAGCTTTAACACACAGGGGAGCGAGCAGTACTTC.

This clonotype was counted only a few times. This sequence joins TRBV3-1 and TRBJ2-7, with TRBD1 matching over 9 bases. Germline V gene sequence: CDR1 LGHDT, CDR2 YNNKEL (reference sequence). V lost 1 base, J lost 8 bases, and 6 bases stayed unmatched. The CDR3 contains 14 residues. The CDR3 DNA follows: TGTGCCAGCAGCCAAGGGGGACAGGGATTTAAGCAGTACTTC. Translated: CASSQGGQGFKQYF.

This clonotype was observed at least ten times. The chain combines TRBV28 with TRBJ2-2; 7 nucleotides line up with TRBD2. V lost 2 bases and J lost 1; bases outside the gene matches: 1. Per germline, CDR1 MDHEN and CDR2 SYDVKM. This CDR3 has 15 amino acids. The DNA of the CDR3 is TGTGCCAGCAGTTTAGCGGGAGTGAACACCGGGGAGCTGTTTTTT. Protein sequence: CASSLAGVNTGELFF.

This chain joins TRBV5-1 and TRBJ2-5, with TRBD2 identical over 13 bases. The CDR3 runs to 15 residues. Germline V gene lookup returns CDR1 SGHRS and CDR2 YFSETQ. V was clipped by 3 bases and J by 5 bases; unmatched bases: 4. This chain's CDR3 is CASSSTSGRPETQYF. The CDR3 DNA reads TGCGCCAGCAGCTCGACTAGCGGGAGGCCCGAGACCCAGTACTTC.

This chain joins TRBV3-1 and TRBJ2-7, with D perhaps given as TRBD1 or TRBD2 (5 bases each). The germline CDR1 and CDR2 sequences are LGHDT and YNNKEL (reference sequence). CDR3 length: 15 amino acids. The V end was cut by 2 bases, the J end by 3 bases, with 14 bases between. The CDR3 spells CASSQFGTAHYEQYF. The CDR3 coding sequence is TGTGCCAGCAGCCAATTCGGGACCGCCCACTACGAGCAGTACTTC.

This clonotype has just a few counts. The chain joins TRBV20-1 to TRBJ2-3; possible D gene TRBD2, 6 bases. The CDR3 runs 14 residues. Per the germline V gene, CDR1 is DFQATT and CDR2 is SNEGSKA (reference sequence). Trimming cost V 3 bases and J 3 bases, with 13 bases left between them. CDR3 in DNA: TGCAGTGCTAGCGTCCGGGCGGGAACAGATACGCAGTATTTT. Its protein is CSASVRAGTDTQYF.

This clonotype has a handful of counts. The rearrangement links TRBV29-1 to TRBJ2-3; no reliable D call. There are 11 residues in the CDR3. Germline V gene lookup returns CDR1 SQVTM and CDR2 ANQGSEA. The germline V and J ends were trimmed by 6 bases and 7 bases, with 11 bases remaining between them. CDR3 in amino acids: CSVVIGYTQYF. Here the CDR3 DNA reads TGCAGCGTGGTGATCGGGTATACGCAGTATTTT.

This chain joins TRBV6-1 and TRBJ1-5; possibly TRBD1 for D (5 bases). Germline CDR1 reads MNHNS; CDR2 reads SASEGT. The CDR3 spans 14 residues. The V end was cut by 5 bases, the J end by 2 bases, with 10 bases between. The CDR3 protein is CASSPREGNQPQHF. CDR3 bases: TGTGCCAGCAGTCCCAGGGAGGGCAATCAGCCCCAGCATTTT.

This clonotype has only a few counts. The gene calls are TRBV29-1 and TRBJ1-2; TRBD1 aligns across 10 bases. CDR3 size: 13 residues. The junction had 8 bases not matched to a gene; V was cut back by 6 bases and J by 7 bases. Germline CDR1 and CDR2: SQVTM and ANQGSEA. The CDR3 is CSVARQGAVGYTF. The CDR3 DNA follows: TGCAGCGTAGCCCGACAGGGGGCGGTTGGCTACACCTTC.